The 12 T cell receptor beta chains listed next were all sequenced from one sample in a study of cytomegalovirus exposure and HLA in healthy donors (dated by TCRdb to 2015 to 2018). Libraries were constructed by the immunoSEQ multiplex PCR assay. The multiplex PCR relied on a mix of 60 forward primers for TCR Vbeta segments and 13 reverse primers for TCR Jbeta segments. This is the immuneACCESS table as TCRdb keeps it, with only in-frame sequences that have V and J called. A part of the clones is gone; compared with another copy, unresolved V genes explain less than half, and the rest is unexplained. The sample table records 120,000 to 150,000 clones. The ten largest clones capture under 2% of the sample. Sample: PBMCs. These TCRs come from a woman in her forties or fifties in good health and CMV-seronegative.

The rearrangement links TRBV5-1 to TRBJ2-1; TRBD1 matches 9 bases. J was trimmed by 9 bases and V by 3 bases; bases with no gene match: 7. Germline V gene lookup returns CDR1 SGHRS and CDR2 YFSETQ. The CDR3 runs to 14 residues. The CDR3 reads CASSSGQGLGEQFF. CDR3 bases: TGCGCCAGCAGCTCGGGACAGGGATTAGGTGAGCAGTTCTTC. Variable domain in full (rest from reference TRBV5-1 and TRBJ2-1): KAGVTQTPRYLIKTRGQQVTLSCSPISGHRSVSWYQQTPGQGLQFLFEYFSETQRNKGNFPGRFSGRQFSNSRSEMNVSTLELGDSALYLCASSSGQGLGEQFFGPGTRLTVL.

V usage is TRBV5-4 and J usage is TRBJ1-1; D perhaps matches TRBD1 (6 bases). Trimming took off 4 bases at V and 0 bases at J, with 13 bases between the two ends. The CDR3 is 15 residues long. Germline V gene sequence: CDR1 SGHNT, CDR2 YYREEE (reference sequence). In DNA form, the CDR3 reads TGTGCCAGCAGCAAGGTCCAGGGGATGAACACTGAAGCTTTCTTT. This codes for CASSKVQGMNTEAFF.

The chain employs TRBV28 and TRBJ1-1; 8 positions match TRBD1. V dropped 1 base and J dropped 4; count of bases not matched to a gene: 14. This CDR3 contains 18 residues. Germline V gene sequence: CDR1 MDHEN, CDR2 SYDVKM. CDR3 amino acids: CASSLSGQVLGASTEAFF. CDR3 coding DNA: TGTGCCAGCAGTTTATCGGGACAGGTGCTCGGGGCTTCCACTGAAGCTTTCTTT. The full variable domain, rest sourced from reference TRBV28 and TRBJ1-1, is DVKVTQSSRYLVKRTGEKVFLECVQDMDHENMFWYRQDPGLGLRLIYFSYDVKMKEKGDIPEGYSVSREKKERFSLILESASTNQTSMYLCASSLSGQVLGASTEAFFGQGTRLTVV.

The chain employs TRBV4-1 and TRBJ2-1, with TRBD2 matching 11 bases. V shed 2 bases, J shed 0 bases, and the junction held 3 bases outside the gene matches. Germline CDR1 and CDR2: MGHRA and YSYEKL. The CDR3 contains 17 residues. CDR3: CASSQFSGGGSYNEQFF. DNA for the CDR3: TGCGCCAGCAGCCAATTTAGCGGGGGGGGCTCCTACAATGAGCAGTTCTTC.

V gene TRBV5-1 combines with J gene TRBJ1-2; D remains ambiguous. Germline values: CDR1 SGHRS, CDR2 YFSETQ. The CDR3 consists of 13 residues. V shed 4 bases and J shed 7 bases, with 14 bases lying between them. The CDR3 loop reads CASSDRVQAGYTF. The CDR3 DNA is TGCGCCAGCAGCGATCGGGTGCAAGCTGGCTACACCTTC.

This chain joins TRBV6-5 and TRBJ2-1, with 8 bases identical to TRBD2. Germline loops: CDR1 MNHEY, CDR2 SVGAGI. The length of the CDR3 is 14 residues. The ends lost 2 bases at V and 7 bases at J; junction bases unmatched: 4. CDR3 nucleotide sequence: TGTGCCAGCAGTTACGGCCTAGCGGGTAATGAGCAGTTCTTC. Encoded protein: CASSYGLAGNEQFF.

The chain employs TRBV6-1 and TRBJ1-3, with D maybe TRBD1 (5 bases). The germline gives CDR1 MNHNS, CDR2 SASEGT. The CDR3 loop spans 15 amino acids. V was pared by 9 bases and J by 4 bases, with 19 bases between. The CDR3 DNA reads TGTGCCAGAGGTGGGACCCCGGGGAGGGGAAACACCATATATTTT. Translating it yields CARGGTPGRGNTIYF.

The V call is TRBV19, the J call TRBJ1-5; 7 nucleotides align to TRBD1. In germline, CDR1 is LNHDA, CDR2 SQIVND (reference sequence). The V segment lost 5 bases and the J segment 11 bases; nucleotides outside the gene matches: 12. This CDR3 is 14 amino acids long. CDR3 bases: TGTGCCAGTAGTGTTACAGGGGCCCAGTCTGCCCAGCATTTT. It codes for CASSVTGAQSAQHF.

This sequence joins TRBV7-2 and TRBJ2-7, with 7 bases matching TRBD2. Unmatched junction bases numbered 4, after V lost 4 bases and J lost 1 base. Looked up from germline, CDR1 is SGHTA and CDR2 is FQGNSA. The CDR3 contains 14 residues. The CDR3 protein is CASSWGGRSYEQYF. The CDR3 region has the DNA TGTGCCAGCAGCTGGGGGGGTCGGTCCTACGAGCAGTACTTC.

The V call is TRBV4-2, the J call TRBJ2-3; no clear D. V shed 4 bases and J shed 4 bases, with 15 bases lying between them. The CDR3 runs 15 residues. CDR1 is LGHNA and CDR2 is YNFKEQ in the germline V gene. The CDR3 nucleotides read TGTGCCAGCAGCCTTTTAGCTACCGGTCCAGATACGCAGTATTTT. Amino acid sequence: CASSLLATGPDTQYF.

The rearrangement joins TRBV6-6 to TRBJ1-1; D is perhaps TRBD1 (5 bases). This CDR3 spans 13 amino acids. CDR1 MNHNY and CDR2 SVGAGI come from the germline V gene (reference sequence). V was shortened by 8 bases and J by 6 bases, with 16 bases between the two germline ends. The DNA for the CDR3 is TGTGCCAGCCAGGGTAGGGTCGGCCCTGAAGCTTTCTTT. This codes for CASQGRVGPEAFF.

The chain joins TRBV5-5 to TRBJ1-5; D perhaps matches TRBD1 (5 bases). Trimming removed 4 bases from V and 1 base from J, with 6 bases in between. The CDR3 runs 13 residues. The germline V gene encodes CDR1 SGHKS and CDR2 YYEKEE (reference sequence). DNA for the CDR3: TGTGCCAGCAGCCGACAGAGCAATCAGCCCCAGCATTTT. Translation: CASSRQSNQPQHF. Combining the CDR3 with reference TRBV5-5 and TRBJ1-5 gives the whole variable domain DAGVTQSPTHLIKTRGQQVTLRCSPISGHKSVSWYQQVLGQGPQFIFQYYEKEERGRGNFPDRFSARQFPNYSSELNVNALLLGDSALYLCASSRQSNQPQHFGDGTRLSIL.